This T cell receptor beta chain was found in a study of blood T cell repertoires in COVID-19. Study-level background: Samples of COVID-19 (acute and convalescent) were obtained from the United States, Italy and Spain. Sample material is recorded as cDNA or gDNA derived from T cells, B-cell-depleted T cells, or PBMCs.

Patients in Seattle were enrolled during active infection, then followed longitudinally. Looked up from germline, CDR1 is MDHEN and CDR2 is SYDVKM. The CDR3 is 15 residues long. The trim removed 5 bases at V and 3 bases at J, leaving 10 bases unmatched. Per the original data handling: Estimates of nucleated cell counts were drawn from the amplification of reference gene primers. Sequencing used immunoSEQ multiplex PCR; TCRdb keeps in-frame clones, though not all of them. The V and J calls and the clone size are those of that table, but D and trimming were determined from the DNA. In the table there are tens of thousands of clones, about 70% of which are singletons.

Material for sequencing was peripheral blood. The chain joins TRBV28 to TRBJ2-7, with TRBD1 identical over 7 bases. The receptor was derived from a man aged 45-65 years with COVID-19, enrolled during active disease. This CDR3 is CASSPTGQRYYEQYF. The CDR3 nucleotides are TGTGCCAGCAGTCCAACGGGACAGAGATACTACGAGCAGTACTTC.